The 24 T cell receptor beta chains below all came from one sample that was sequenced in a study of cytomegalovirus exposure and HLA in healthy donors. PCR employed 60 Vbeta and 13 Jbeta primers. Profiled with immunoSEQ multiplex PCR; TCRdb holds only in-frame clones, not every one. Its listing shows fewer than 85,000 clones. The sample was PBMCs. The receptors stem from a man aged 25 to 40 in good health and CMV-seronegative.

The chain is built from TRBV5-1 and TRBJ2-2; 8 bases match TRBD1. The length of the CDR3 is 15 residues. The ends lost 4 bases at V and 6 bases at J; junction bases unmatched: 8. The germline CDR1 and CDR2 sequences are SGHRS and YFSETQ. CDR3 coding DNA: TGCGCCAGCAGCCCTGGAGACAGGGGTCCCGGGGAGCTGTTTTTT. Residues: CASSPGDRGPGELFF.

V usage is TRBV5-1 and J usage is TRBJ2-5, with TRBD2 matching 7 bases. Trimming at V came to 3 bases and at J to 7 bases, leaving 6 bases not matched to a gene. The germline CDR1 and CDR2 sequences are SGHRS and YFSETQ. The CDR3 is made up of 13 amino acids. The CDR3 DNA follows: TGCGCCAGCAGCTCCCGGGGGGAAGGGACCCAGTACTTC. Protein: CASSSRGEGTQYF.

The chain is built from TRBV2 and TRBJ2-7, with TRBD1 matching 7 bases. CDR3 length: 13 amino acids. Germline lookup yields CDR1 SNHLY and CDR2 FYNNEI. With 4 bases clipped from V and 2 bases from J, the junction kept 2 bases outside the gene matches. DNA of the CDR3: TGTGCCAGCAGTGCCCAGGGGGCCTACGAGCAGTACTTC. Translating gives CASSAQGAYEQYF.

This rearrangement joins TRBV29-1 to TRBJ2-1; maybe TRBD2 (6 bases). CDR3 length: 14 amino acids. The germline gives CDR1 SQVTM, CDR2 ANQGSEA. Trimming shortened V by 7 bases and J by 1 base, and 14 bases separated the two germline ends. As DNA, the CDR3 is TGCAGCGGCGAAGATCGGGGGTCCTACAATGAGCAGTTCTTC. Translated, it gives CSGEDRGSYNEQFF.

J is TRBJ2-3 and V is TRBV5-1; 7 bases fit TRBD1. The V segment lost 0 bases and the J segment 5 bases; nucleotides outside the gene matches: 3. This CDR3 contains 14 residues. Germline CDR1 is SGHRS and CDR2 is YFSETQ. CDR3 in amino acids: CASSLGQGQDTQYF. CDR3 nucleotide sequence: TGCGCCAGCAGCTTGGGACAGGGTCAAGATACGCAGTATTTT.

V and J are TRBV5-1 and TRBJ1-2; the match to TRBD1 covers 7 bases. The CDR3 has 13 residues. Germline lookup yields CDR1 SGHRS and CDR2 YFSETQ. J lost 6 bases, V lost 3 bases, and 5 bases had no gene match. The CDR3 bases are TGCGCCAGCAGCTCAGGACAGGATGATGGCTACACCTTC. This gives the protein CASSSGQDDGYTF.

The chain is built from TRBV27 and TRBJ1-6, with a weak D call TRBD1 (6 bases). CDR1 is MNHEY and CDR2 is SMNVEV in the germline V gene (reference sequence). V lost 7 bases and J 6 bases, leaving 16 bases between the germline ends. CDR3 size: 15 residues. CDR3 in DNA: TGTGCCAGCACCGGATTGGACAGCGCTAATTCACCCCTCCACTTT. As protein: CASTGLDSANSPLHF.

V and J are TRBV11-3 and TRBJ2-7; D is perhaps TRBD2 (6 bases). Germline V gene data show CDR1 as SGHNT and CDR2 as YENEEA. V was trimmed by 5 bases and J by 0 bases, leaving 14 bases between them. The CDR3 runs 15 residues. This CDR3 reads CASSRRSGVSYEQYF. The DNA for the CDR3 is TGTGCCAGCAGCCGGAGATCGGGGGTCTCCTACGAGCAGTACTTC.

The chain employs TRBV5-1 and TRBJ2-3, with D uncertain. This CDR3 is built from 15 residues. The V and J ends lost 1 base and 1 base respectively, with 10 bases between them. The germline CDR1 and CDR2 sequences are SGHRS and YFSETQ. The CDR3 spells CASSLQYPGTDTQYF. DNA for the CDR3: TGCGCCAGCAGCTTGCAGTATCCTGGCACAGATACGCAGTATTTT.

The chain combines TRBV11-2 with TRBJ2-7; 7 nucleotides match TRBD2. The CDR3 runs 15 residues. Germline assignment: CDR1 SGHAT and CDR2 FQNNGV. Trimming took 2 bases from V and 3 from J; bases not matched to a gene: 7. The CDR3: CASSLRGGSYYEQYF. The CDR3 bases are TGTGCCAGCAGCTTACGAGGCGGGAGCTACTACGAGCAGTACTTC.

The chain couples TRBV19 to TRBJ2-3, with D possibly TRBD2 on 6 matching bases. The germline CDR1 and CDR2 sequences are LNHDA and SQIVND (reference sequence). Trimming shortened V by 5 bases and J by 1 base, and 13 bases separated the two germline ends. The length of the CDR3 is 15 residues. This chain's CDR3 is CASSAGPPRTDTQYF. CDR3 DNA: TGTGCCAGTAGTGCGGGACCGCCCCGCACAGATACGCAGTATTTT.

The V gene is TRBV4-3, the J gene TRBJ2-4, with D perhaps TRBD1 (5 bases). Trimming left V 0 bases short and J 3 bases short, with 12 bases between. CDR1 LGHNA and CDR2 YSLEER come from the germline V gene. This CDR3 is built from 16 residues. The CDR3 bases are TGCGCCAGCAGCCAAGATGCAGGGTGGGGCAAAAACATTCAGTACTTC. It is translated as CASSQDAGWGKNIQYF.

The chain combines TRBV10-3 with TRBJ2-2; TRBD1 matches 7 bases. This CDR3 is built from 13 residues. After removal of 10 bases from V and 1 base from J, the junction contained 3 bases not matched to a gene. CDR1 is ENHRY, CDR2 SYGVKD, per germline. The DNA of the CDR3 is TGTGCCACACGGACAGGGAACACCGGGGAGCTGTTTTTT. It encodes CATRTGNTGELFF.

This chain connects TRBV20-1 to TRBJ2-1; TRBD1 might be the D (5 bases). Germline CDR1 DFQATT, CDR2 SNEGSKA (reference sequence). Trimming removed 6 bases at V and 9 bases at J, with 12 bases between. The CDR3 extends over 11 amino acids. The CDR3 spells CSAVRAGEQFF. CDR3 bases: TGCAGTGCCGTCAGGGCCGGTGAGCAGTTCTTC.

The V gene is TRBV11-3, the J gene TRBJ1-1; 7 nucleotides align to TRBD1. Per germline, CDR1 SGHNT and CDR2 YENEEA. Germline trimming cut 5 bases from V and 1 base from J; bases unmatched to any gene: 10. This CDR3 is 16 amino acids long. The CDR3 region is CASSPLAGTANTEAFF. DNA for the CDR3: TGTGCCAGCAGCCCCCTAGCCGGGACAGCGAACACTGAAGCTTTCTTT.

The chain carries TRBV5-1 and TRBJ1-1; no clear D. Per the germline V gene, CDR1 is SGHRS and CDR2 is YFSETQ. V was cut by 1 base and J by 4 bases, with 8 bases left in between. This CDR3 is built from 13 residues. The CDR3 bases are TGCGCCAGCAGCTTGCTAGATTCCACTGAAGCTTTCTTT. It encodes CASSLLDSTEAFF.

V is TRBV19 and J is TRBJ2-7; 9 positions agree with TRBD2. Losses at the gene ends were 6 bases for V and 3 bases for J; bases not matched to a gene: 9. The CDR3 runs to 15 residues. The germline V gene has CDR1 LNHDA and CDR2 SQIVND (reference sequence). The CDR3, as DNA: TGTGCCAGTAGCCCTAGGCTAGCGGGATTCTACGAGCAGTACTTC. Protein: CASSPRLAGFYEQYF. Variable domain in full (rest from reference TRBV19 and TRBJ2-7): DGGITQSPKYLFRKEGQNVTLSCEQNLNHDAMYWYRQDPGQGLRLIYYSQIVNDFQKGDIAEGYSVSREKKESFPLTVTSAQKNPTAFYLCASSPRLAGFYEQYFGPGTRLTVT.

The chain employs TRBV6-6 and TRBJ2-7; D might be TRBD1 (5 bases). Deletions cut 1 base from V and 5 bases from J, with 18 bases between. CDR3 size: 16 residues. In germline, CDR1 is MNHNY, CDR2 SVGAGI (reference sequence). DNA for the CDR3: TGTGCCAGCAGTTACTGGCTTCAGGGTAGGATGGACGAGCAGTACTTC. It yields the protein CASSYWLQGRMDEQYF.

V gene TRBV5-1 combines with J gene TRBJ2-7; tentatively, D is TRBD1 (6 bases). The CDR3 has 14 amino acids. V was shortened by 4 bases and J by 1 base, with 12 bases between the two germline ends. The germline V gene encodes CDR1 SGHRS and CDR2 YFSETQ. This CDR3 reads CASSPIDRSYEQYF. The CDR3 DNA reads TGCGCCAGCAGCCCTATCGACAGGTCCTACGAGCAGTACTTC.

This chain connects TRBV18 to TRBJ1-4; unclear D gene. The V gene's germline CDR1 is KGHSH and CDR2 LQKENI. The CDR3 contains 11 residues. Trimming took off 3 bases at V and 8 bases at J, with 4 bases between the two ends. CDR3 sequence: CASSPGEKLFF. CDR3 nucleotides: TGTGCCAGCTCACCGGGCGAAAAACTGTTTTTT.

The genes are TRBV5-6 and TRBJ2-1; no clear D. The length of the CDR3 is 12 residues. Per germline, CDR1 SGHDT and CDR2 YYEEEE. Trimming took 6 bases from V and 7 from J, leaving 11 bases between them. CDR3 bases: TGTGCCAGCACCCTAGGTCGGAATGAGCAGTTCTTC. As protein: CASTLGRNEQFF.

The chain links TRBV5-1 to TRBJ2-7; D may be TRBD2 (5 bases). V dropped 4 bases and J dropped 2 bases, with 16 bases sitting between them. The CDR3 runs 15 residues. The germline V gene encodes CDR1 SGHRS and CDR2 YFSETQ. DNA for the CDR3: TGCGCCAGCAGCCAACACCGACGGGGTACCTACGAGCAGTACTTC. This sequence encodes CASSQHRRGTYEQYF.

This rearrangement joins TRBV5-6 to TRBJ1-2, with D unclear. The V and J ends lost 0 bases and 2 bases respectively, with 8 bases between them. The V gene's germline CDR1 is SGHDT and CDR2 YYEEEE. The CDR3 is 14 amino acids. The CDR3 loop is CASSLVNSNYGYTF. The CDR3 coding sequence is TGTGCCAGCAGCTTGGTAAACAGCAACTATGGCTACACCTTC. The variable domain in full, with the rest retrieved from reference TRBV5-6 and TRBJ1-2, is DAGVTQSPTHLIKTRGQQVTLRCSPKSGHDTVSWYQQALGQGPQFIFQYYEEEERQRGNFPDRFSGHQFPNYSSELNVNALLLGDSALYLCASSLVNSNYGYTFGSGTRLTVV.

The CDR3 is CASSKTGGSTEAFF. The CDR3 region has the DNA TGTGCCAGCAGTAAGACAGGGGGTAGCACTGAAGCTTTCTTT. V is TRBV6-6 and J is TRBJ1-1; 9 bases fit TRBD1. Germline assignment: CDR1 MNHNY and CDR2 SVGAGI (reference sequence). With V trimmed by 5 bases and J by 4 bases, 5 bases remained unmatched. This CDR3 spans 14 amino acids.